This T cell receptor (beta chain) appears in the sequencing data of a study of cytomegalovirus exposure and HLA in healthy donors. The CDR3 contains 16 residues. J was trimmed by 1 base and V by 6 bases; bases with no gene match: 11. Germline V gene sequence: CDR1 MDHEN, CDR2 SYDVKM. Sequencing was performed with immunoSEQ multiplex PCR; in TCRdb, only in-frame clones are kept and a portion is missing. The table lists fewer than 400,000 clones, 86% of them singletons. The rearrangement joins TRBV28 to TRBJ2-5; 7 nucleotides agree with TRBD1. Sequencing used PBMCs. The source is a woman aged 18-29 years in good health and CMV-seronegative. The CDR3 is CASRPTGFQVQETQYF. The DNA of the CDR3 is TGTGCCAGCAGGCCGACAGGGTTTCAAGTCCAAGAGACCCAGTACTTC.